The 18 T cell receptor beta chains presented below share a single source sample, sequenced in a study of blood T cells in healthy people across ages. Then a second PCR, running roughly 7 to 11 cycles, was carried out with a sample-barcoded 5' primer and a J-beta primer mix. Each CDR3 protein is one row after TCRdb ran MiXCR on the 5' RACE reads. The table lists roughly 800,000 distinct CDR3 sequences, 55% to 75% of them singletons, with approximately 23% in the top ten. The sequenced material came from blood. All receptors come from a man aged 25 to 40 in good health.

This clonotype was picked up one time. The chain is built from TRBV13 and TRBJ2-3; 10 bases are a match to TRBD2. This CDR3 has 18 amino acids. The germline CDR1 and CDR2 sequences are PRHDT and FYEKMQ (reference sequence). V lost 2 bases, J lost 4 bases, and 12 bases stayed unmatched. This chain's CDR3 is CASSLSRPGLAFPDTQYF. The CDR3 nucleotides read TGTGCCAGCAGCTTATCGCGCCCGGGACTAGCGTTTCCAGATACGCAGTATTTT.

This clonotype was recorded once. V gene TRBV28 combines with J gene TRBJ2-7, with D possibly TRBD2 on 7 matching bases. In germline, CDR1 is MDHEN, CDR2 SYDVKM. The V gene lost 5 bases and the J gene lost 1 base, with 33 bases spanning the gap. The CDR3 contains 21 residues. The chain's CDR3 is CASSLFPRGMALAGVSYEQYF. CDR3 sequence (DNA): TGTGCCAGCAGTCTATTCCCCAGGGGTATGGCGCTGGCGGGAGTATCCTACGAGCAGTACTTC.

The V call is TRBV7-6, the J call TRBJ1-2, with D perhaps matching TRBD1 (6 bases). The CDR3 is 15 residues long. With 5 bases removed from V and 0 bases from J, the gap between germline ends came to 13 bases. Germline V gene lookup returns CDR1 SGHVS and CDR2 FNYEAQ. In DNA, the CDR3 is TGTGCCAGCAGCCCCTCTGGACAGACTAACTATGGCTACACCTTC. Encoded protein: CASSPSGQTNYGYTF. The full variable domain, rest sourced from reference TRBV7-6 and TRBJ1-2, is GAGVSQSPRYKVTKRGQDVALRCDPISGHVSLYWYRQALGQGPEFLTYFNYEAQQDKSGLPNDRFSAERPEGSISTLTIQRTEQRDSAMYRCASSPSGQTNYGYTFGSGTRLTVV.

This clonotype was detected a few times. The rearrangement uses TRBV5-5 and TRBJ2-1; D remains ambiguous. The CDR3 sequence is 15 residues long. The ends were cut back, 3 bases at V and 2 bases at J, with 12 bases in the middle. Germline CDR1 and CDR2: SGHKS and YYEKEE (reference sequence). CDR3 sequence: CASSSVSGAYNEQFF. CDR3 coding DNA: TGTGCCAGCAGCTCGGTCAGTGGTGCCTACAATGAGCAGTTCTTC.

CDR3 nucleotide sequence: TGCAGTGCTACTACGGCCAATACGCAGTATTTT. Residues: CSATTANTQYF. The J gene is TRBJ2-3, the V gene TRBV20-1; D not certain. The germline V gene has CDR1 DFQATT and CDR2 SNEGSKA (reference sequence). The CDR3 is made up of 11 amino acids. V was cut by 4 bases and J by 7 bases, with 9 bases left in between.

This sequence joins TRBV24-1 and TRBJ2-1; the match to TRBD2 covers 8 bases. V shed 5 bases, J shed 6 bases, and the junction held 14 bases outside the gene matches. Germline V gene lookup returns CDR1 KGHDR and CDR2 SFDVKD. The CDR3 is made up of 17 amino acids. The CDR3 nucleotides are TGTGCCACCAGTGTTAAAGGGCAGCCAGCGGGAGTCAATGAGCAGTTCTTC. As protein: CATSVKGQPAGVNEQFF.

The rearrangement joins TRBV7-6 to TRBJ2-3, with TRBD1 matching 8 bases. CDR1 SGHVS and CDR2 FNYEAQ come from the germline V gene. The CDR3 is 16 amino acids. After removal of 2 bases from V and 0 bases from J, the junction contained 4 bases not matched to a gene. The CDR3 region is CASSLRQGRSTDTQYF. The CDR3 nucleotides are TGTGCCAGCAGCTTAAGACAGGGGCGCAGCACAGATACGCAGTATTTT.

The CDR3: CASSQGRNEQYF. The CDR3 DNA sequence: TGTGCCAGCAGCCAAGGGCGCAACGAGCAGTACTTC. The chain has TRBV14 and TRBJ2-7; the D is unclear. The CDR3 is 12 residues long. Germline CDR1 is SGHDN and CDR2 is FVKESK. Trimming pared 1 base from V and 5 bases from J, leaving 6 bases between.

In this sample, this clonotype turned up once. The V call is TRBV7-9, the J call TRBJ2-7; unclear D gene. V was shortened by 5 bases and J by 3 bases, with 14 bases between the two germline ends. This CDR3 comprises 14 residues. The germline CDR1 and CDR2 sequences are SEHNR and FQNEAQ (reference sequence). CDR3 protein: CASSPPYGNYEQYF. The CDR3 nucleotides read TGTGCCAGCAGCCCGCCGTACGGAAACTACGAGCAGTACTTC.

This clonotype has a handful of counts. The V call is TRBV7-2, the J call TRBJ2-7; TRBD2 matches 7 bases. The V and J ends lost 5 bases and 5 bases, in that order; junction bases with no gene match: 6. This CDR3 is 13 amino acids long. Germline V lookup: CDR1 SGHTA, CDR2 FQGNSA. This CDR3 reads CASSARTRDEQYF. For the CDR3, the DNA is TGTGCCAGCAGCGCAAGGACTAGAGACGAGCAGTACTTC. The entire variable domain, with the rest obtained from reference TRBV7-2 and TRBJ2-7, is as follows: GAGVSQSPSNKVTEKGKDVELRCDPISGHTALYWYRQSLGQGLEFLIYFQGNSAPDKSGLPSDRFSAERTGGSVSTLTIQRTQQEDSAVYLCASSARTRDEQYFGPGTRLTVT.

The genes are TRBV20-1 and TRBJ2-5; D not certain. V lost 5 bases to trimming and J lost 1 base, with 11 bases between them. The CDR3 is 13 amino acids. Germline V gene data show CDR1 as DFQATT and CDR2 as SNEGSKA (reference sequence). DNA of the CDR3: TGCAGTGCTTCCGACACCTCCCAAGAGACCCAGTACTTC. Amino acid sequence: CSASDTSQETQYF.

The V and J genes are TRBV7-2 and TRBJ2-4; the match to TRBD2 covers 7 bases. The germline gives CDR1 SGHTA, CDR2 FQGNSA. The ends lost 3 bases at V and 6 bases at J; junction bases unmatched: 2. There are 13 residues in the CDR3. The CDR3, as DNA: TGTGCCAGCAGCTTTTGGGGGGGAAACATTCAGTACTTC. It encodes CASSFWGGNIQYF. Full variable domain (outside the CDR3, taken from reference TRBV7-2 and TRBJ2-4): GAGVSQSPSNKVTEKGKDVELRCDPISGHTALYWYRQSLGQGLEFLIYFQGNSAPDKSGLPSDRFSAERTGGSVSTLTIQRTQQEDSAVYLCASSFWGGNIQYFGAGTRLSVL.

The chain is built from TRBV27 and TRBJ2-5; perhaps TRBD1 as D (7 bases). The assigned J gene may be wrong: the sequence end matches TRBJ2-7 better. This CDR3 has 17 residues. The germline gives CDR1 MNHEY, CDR2 SMNVEV (reference sequence). The CDR3 loop is CASSLWAPGQEGYEQYF. Written as DNA, the CDR3 is TGTGCCAGCAGTTTATGGGCCCCTGGACAGGAGGGGTACGAGCAGTACTTC.

The chain is built from TRBV13 and TRBJ1-6, with D possibly TRBD1 on 5 matching bases. Germline-derived CDR1 and CDR2 are PRHDT and FYEKMQ (reference sequence). The CDR3 sequence is 14 residues long. V lost 5 bases to trimming and J lost 7 bases, with 12 bases between them. CDR3 DNA: TGTGCCAGCAGCGAGCGACAGATAAATTCACCCCTCCACTTT. Amino acids: CASSERQINSPLHF.

V and J are TRBV20-1 and TRBJ2-7, with D perhaps given as TRBD1 or TRBD2 (5 bases each). Germline V lookup: CDR1 DFQATT, CDR2 SNEGSKA (reference sequence). CDR3 length: 14 residues. The V and J ends lost 0 bases and 3 bases respectively, with 12 bases between them. The CDR3: CSARDPGRFYEQYF. DNA for the CDR3: TGCAGTGCTAGAGATCCGGGACGTTTCTACGAGCAGTACTTC.

This sequence joins TRBV30 and TRBJ2-7, with no clear D. CDR3 length: 13 amino acids. V gave up 8 bases and J gave up 4 bases, with 18 bases separating them. From germline, CDR1 is GTSNPN and CDR2 SVGIG (reference sequence). CDR3 nucleotide sequence: TGTGCCGGGATCCGACCGCTAACTTACGAGCAGTACTTC. Protein sequence: CAGIRPLTYEQYF. Filled out from reference TRBV30 and TRBJ2-7, the complete variable domain reads SQTIHQWPATLVQPVGSPLSLECTVEGTSNPNLYWYRQAAGRGLQLLFYSVGIGQISSEVPQNLSASRPQDRQFILSSKKLLLSDSGFYLCAGIRPLTYEQYFGPGTRLTVT.

The chain employs TRBV7-2 and TRBJ2-1, with 7 nucleotides matching TRBD2. This CDR3 has 16 residues. Germline CDR1 SGHTA, CDR2 FQGNSA. J gave up 1 base and V 5 bases, and 8 bases lay outside the gene matches. The CDR3 DNA reads TGTGCCAGCAGCCTCGGGGGGAAGGGGTCCTACAATGAGCAGTTCTTC. Translated, it gives CASSLGGKGSYNEQFF.

This clonotype was seen repeatedly, ten times or more. The chain has TRBV29-1 and TRBJ2-5; D ambiguous. The CDR3 length is 13 residues. CDR1 SQVTM and CDR2 ANQGSEA come from the germline V gene. Trimming removed 4 bases at V and 1 base at J, with 10 bases between. CDR3 sequence (DNA): TGCAGCGTTGCTGTGGCAGTCCAAGAGACCCAGTACTTC. Its translation is CSVAVAVQETQYF.